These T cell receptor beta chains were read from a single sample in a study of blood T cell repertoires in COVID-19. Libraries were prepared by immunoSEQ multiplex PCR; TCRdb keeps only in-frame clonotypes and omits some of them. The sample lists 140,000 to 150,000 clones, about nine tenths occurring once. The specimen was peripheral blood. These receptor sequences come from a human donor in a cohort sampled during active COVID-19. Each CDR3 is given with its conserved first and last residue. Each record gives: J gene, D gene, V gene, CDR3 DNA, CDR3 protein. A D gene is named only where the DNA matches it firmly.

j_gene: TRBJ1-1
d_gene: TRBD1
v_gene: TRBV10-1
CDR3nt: TGCGCCAGCAACCGCATGGTAGAGACAGGGGGCGTTGGGGGCGAAGCTTTCTTT
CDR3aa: CASNRMVETGGVGGEAFF

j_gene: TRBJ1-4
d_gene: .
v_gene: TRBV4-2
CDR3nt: TGTGCCAGCAGCCAAGGACTTGGCGGAGAAAAACTGTTTTTT
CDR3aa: CASSQGLGGEKLFF

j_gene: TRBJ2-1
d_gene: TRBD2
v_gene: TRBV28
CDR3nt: TGTGCCAGCAGTCTCCCCGGGACTAGCTACAATGAGCAGTTCTTC
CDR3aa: CASSLPGTSYNEQFF

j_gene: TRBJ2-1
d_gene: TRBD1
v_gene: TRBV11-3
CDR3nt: TGTGCCAGCAGCTTAGAAGGGACAGGGAAATACAATGAGCAGTTCTTC
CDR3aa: CASSLEGTGKYNEQFF

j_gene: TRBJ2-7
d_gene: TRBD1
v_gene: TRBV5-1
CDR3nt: TGCGCCAGCAGCTTAGGACAGGGAGTCTACGAGCAGTACTTC
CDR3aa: CASSLGQGVYEQYF

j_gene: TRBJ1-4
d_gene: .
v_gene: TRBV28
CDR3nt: TGTGCCAGCAGTTTAGGGGGCGCATCTAATGAAAAACTGTTTTTT
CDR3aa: CASSLGGASNEKLFF

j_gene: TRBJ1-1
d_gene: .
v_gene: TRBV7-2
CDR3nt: TGTGCCAGCAGCTTCAGGGGAGTGAACACTGAAGCTTTCTTT
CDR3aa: CASSFRGVNTEAFF

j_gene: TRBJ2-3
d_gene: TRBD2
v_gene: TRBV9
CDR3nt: TGTGCCAGCAGCGCGGGACTAGCGGGAGCGATACGAAACACAGATACGCAGTATTTT
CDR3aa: CASSAGLAGAIRNTDTQYF

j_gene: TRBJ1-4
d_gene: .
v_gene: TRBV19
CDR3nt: TGTGCCAGTAGTACAGGGGTACACAATGAAAAACTGTTTTTT
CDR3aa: CASSTGVHNEKLFF

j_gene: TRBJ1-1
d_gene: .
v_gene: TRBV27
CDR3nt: TGTGCCAGCAGTTTTCAGCGGGGACTGGAAGCTTTCTTT
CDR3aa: CASSFQRGLEAFF

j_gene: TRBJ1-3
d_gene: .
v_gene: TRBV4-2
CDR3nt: TGTGCCAGCAGCCAAGATTTTGGGCAGGGGCCCTCTGGAAACACCATATATTTT
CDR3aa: CASSQDFGQGPSGNTIYF

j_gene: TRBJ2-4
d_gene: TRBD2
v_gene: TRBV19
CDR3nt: TGTGCCAGTAGTATACCCCACGGGGGGAAAGACATTCAGTACTTC
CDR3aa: CASSIPHGGKDIQYF

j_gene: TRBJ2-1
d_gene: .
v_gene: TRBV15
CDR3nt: TGTGCCACCAGCAGAGAGACAGACTACAATGAGCAGTTCTTC
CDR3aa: CATSRETDYNEQFF

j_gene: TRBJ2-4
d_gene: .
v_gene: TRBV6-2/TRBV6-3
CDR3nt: TGTGCCAGCAGTTCGGGGGTTTTAGCCAAAAACATTCAGTACTTC
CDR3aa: CASSSGVLAKNIQYF

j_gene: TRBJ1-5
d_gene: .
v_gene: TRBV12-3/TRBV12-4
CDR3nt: TGTGCCAGCAGTTTGACGGGTTATCAGCCCCAGCATTTT
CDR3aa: CASSLTGYQPQHF